This T cell receptor beta chain stems from a study of T-cell reconstitution after alpha-beta-depleted transplantation in children. Study outcomes and limitations: By about two months after transplant, alpha-beta T cells reportedly arose from several hundred graft clones that had expanded.

This sample's TCRbeta library carried unique molecular identifier barcodes. TCRdb recomputed calls from the PCR reads with MiXCR, one row per CDR3 protein. The sample consists of some 450,000 distinct CDR3 sequences, roughly 43% of them appearing once. V was trimmed by 2 bases and J by 7 bases, leaving 15 bases between them. The CDR3 runs 15 residues. Regarding this clonotype: Its specificity is not known.

The chain carries TRBV12-3 or TRBV12-4 and TRBJ1-5; the D gene is possibly TRBD1 (5 bases). Specimen: PBMCs, collected before TCRalphabeta/CD19-depleted stem cell transplant. The sequence was obtained from a girl aged 2-10 years with aplastic anemia, due to receive a stem cell transplant. Here the CDR3 reads CASSLRGLRDQPQHF. The DNA of the CDR3 is TGTGCCAGCAGTTTAAGGGGCCTCAGGGACCAGCCCCAGCATTTT.